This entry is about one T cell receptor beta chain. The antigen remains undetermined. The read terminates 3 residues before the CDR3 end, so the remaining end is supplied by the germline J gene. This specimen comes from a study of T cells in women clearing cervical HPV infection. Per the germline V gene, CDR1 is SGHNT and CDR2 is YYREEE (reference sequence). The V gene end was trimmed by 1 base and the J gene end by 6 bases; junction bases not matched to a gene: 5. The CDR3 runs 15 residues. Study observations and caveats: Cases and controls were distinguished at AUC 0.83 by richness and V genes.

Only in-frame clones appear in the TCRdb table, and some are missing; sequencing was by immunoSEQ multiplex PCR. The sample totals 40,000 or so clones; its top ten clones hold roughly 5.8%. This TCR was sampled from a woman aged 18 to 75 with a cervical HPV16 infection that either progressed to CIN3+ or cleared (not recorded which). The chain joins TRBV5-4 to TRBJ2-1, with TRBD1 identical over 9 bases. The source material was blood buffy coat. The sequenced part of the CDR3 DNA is TGTGCCAGCAGCTTGAGTGGGACAGGGCTCAATGAG. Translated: CASSLSGTGLNE. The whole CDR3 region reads CASSLSGTGLNEQFF.